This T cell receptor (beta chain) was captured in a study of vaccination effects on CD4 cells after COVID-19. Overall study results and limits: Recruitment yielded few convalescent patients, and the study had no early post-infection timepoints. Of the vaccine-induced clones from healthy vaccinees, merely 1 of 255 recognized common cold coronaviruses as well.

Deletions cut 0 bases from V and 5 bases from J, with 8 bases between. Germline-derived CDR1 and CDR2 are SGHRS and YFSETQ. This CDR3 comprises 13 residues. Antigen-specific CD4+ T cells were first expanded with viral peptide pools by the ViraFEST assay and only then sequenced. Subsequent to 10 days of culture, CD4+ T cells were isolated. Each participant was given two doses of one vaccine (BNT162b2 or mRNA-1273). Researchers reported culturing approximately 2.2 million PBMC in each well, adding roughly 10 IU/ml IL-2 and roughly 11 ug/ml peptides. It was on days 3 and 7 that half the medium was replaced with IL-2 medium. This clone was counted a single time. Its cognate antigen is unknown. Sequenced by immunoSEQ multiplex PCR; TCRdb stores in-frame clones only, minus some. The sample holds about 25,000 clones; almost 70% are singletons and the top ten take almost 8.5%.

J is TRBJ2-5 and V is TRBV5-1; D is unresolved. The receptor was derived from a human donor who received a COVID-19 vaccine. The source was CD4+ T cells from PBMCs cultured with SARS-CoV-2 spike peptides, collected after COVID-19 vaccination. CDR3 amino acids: CASSLVGYETQYF. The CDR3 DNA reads TGCGCCAGCAGCTTGGTAGGGTACGAGACCCAGTACTTC.